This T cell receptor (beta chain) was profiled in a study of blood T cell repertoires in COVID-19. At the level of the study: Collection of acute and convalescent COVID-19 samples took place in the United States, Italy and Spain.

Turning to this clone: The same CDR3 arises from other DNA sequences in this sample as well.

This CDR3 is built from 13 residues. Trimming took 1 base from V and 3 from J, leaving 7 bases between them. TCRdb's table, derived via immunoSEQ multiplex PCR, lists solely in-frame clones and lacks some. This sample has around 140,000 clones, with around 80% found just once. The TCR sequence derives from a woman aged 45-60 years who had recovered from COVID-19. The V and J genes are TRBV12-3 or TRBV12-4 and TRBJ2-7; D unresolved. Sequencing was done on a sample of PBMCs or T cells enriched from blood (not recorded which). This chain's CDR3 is CASSLGQNYEQYF. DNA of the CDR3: TGTGCCAGCAGTTTAGGGCAGAACTACGAGCAGTACTTC.